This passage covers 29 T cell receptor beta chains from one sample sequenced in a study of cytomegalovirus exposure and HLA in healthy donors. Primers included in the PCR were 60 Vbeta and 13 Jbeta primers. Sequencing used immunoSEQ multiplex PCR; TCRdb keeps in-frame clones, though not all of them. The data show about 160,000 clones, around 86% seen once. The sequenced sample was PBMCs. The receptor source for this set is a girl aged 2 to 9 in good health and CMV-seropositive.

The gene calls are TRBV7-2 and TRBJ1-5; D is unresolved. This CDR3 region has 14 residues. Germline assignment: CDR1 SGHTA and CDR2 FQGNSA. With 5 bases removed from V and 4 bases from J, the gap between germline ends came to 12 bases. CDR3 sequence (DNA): TGTGCCAGCAGCGCAATCAGGACTAATCAGCCCCAGCATTTT. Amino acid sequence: CASSAIRTNQPQHF.

CDR3 bases: TGTGCCAGCGGACTAGCGGGAGGGGTTAGCACAGATACGCAGTATTTT. It codes for CASGLAGGVSTDTQYF. The rearrangement links TRBV7-8 to TRBJ2-3, with 15 bases fitting TRBD2. Germline-derived CDR1 and CDR2 are SGHVS and FQNEAQ. CDR3 length: 16 residues. The ends lost 8 bases at V and 0 bases at J; junction bases unmatched: 3.

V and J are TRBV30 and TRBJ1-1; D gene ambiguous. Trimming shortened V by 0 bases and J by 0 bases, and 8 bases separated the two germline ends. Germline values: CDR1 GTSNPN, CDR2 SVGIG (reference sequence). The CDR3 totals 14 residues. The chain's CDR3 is CAWSVRSLNTEAFF. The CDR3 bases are TGTGCCTGGAGTGTAAGGAGCCTGAACACTGAAGCTTTCTTT.

In DNA form, the CDR3 reads TGTGCCAGCAGTTTAGACAGGCAAGGAGAGACCCAGTACTTC. This translates into CASSLDRQGETQYF. The chain links TRBV28 to TRBJ2-5, with D possibly matching TRBD1 (6 bases). V lost 2 bases, J lost 4 bases, and 11 bases lay in between. CDR1 is MDHEN, CDR2 SYDVKM, per germline. The CDR3 is made up of 14 amino acids.

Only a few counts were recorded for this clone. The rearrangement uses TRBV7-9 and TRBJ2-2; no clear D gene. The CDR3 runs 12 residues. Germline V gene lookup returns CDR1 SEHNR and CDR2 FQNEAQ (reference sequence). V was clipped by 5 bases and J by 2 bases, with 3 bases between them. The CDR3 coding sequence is TGTGCCAGCAGCCCAAACACCGGGGAGCTGTTTTTT. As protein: CASSPNTGELFF.

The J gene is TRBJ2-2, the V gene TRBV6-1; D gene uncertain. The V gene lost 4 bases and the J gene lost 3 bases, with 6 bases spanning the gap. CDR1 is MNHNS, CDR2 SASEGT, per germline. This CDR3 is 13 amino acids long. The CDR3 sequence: CASSGSYTGELFF. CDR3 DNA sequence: TGTGCCAGCAGTGGTTCTTACACCGGGGAGCTGTTTTTT.

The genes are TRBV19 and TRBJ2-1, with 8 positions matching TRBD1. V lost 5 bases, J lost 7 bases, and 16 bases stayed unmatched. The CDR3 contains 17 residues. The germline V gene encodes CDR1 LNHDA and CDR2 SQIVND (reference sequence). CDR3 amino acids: CASSRRETGELRNEQFF. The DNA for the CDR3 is TGTGCCAGTAGTCGAAGAGAGACAGGGGAACTGCGGAATGAGCAGTTCTTC.

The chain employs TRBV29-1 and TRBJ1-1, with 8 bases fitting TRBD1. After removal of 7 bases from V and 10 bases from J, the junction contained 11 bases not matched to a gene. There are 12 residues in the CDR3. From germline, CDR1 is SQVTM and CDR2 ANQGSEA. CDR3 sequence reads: CSGWTGTIGAFF. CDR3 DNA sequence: TGCAGCGGTTGGACAGGGACAATAGGAGCTTTCTTT.

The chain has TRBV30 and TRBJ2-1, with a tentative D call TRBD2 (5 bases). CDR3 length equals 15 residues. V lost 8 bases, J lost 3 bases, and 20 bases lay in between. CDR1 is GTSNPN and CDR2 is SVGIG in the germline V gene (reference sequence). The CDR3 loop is CAGTLTSQDYNEQFF. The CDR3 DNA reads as TGTGCCGGCACCTTAACTAGTCAGGACTACAATGAGCAGTTCTTC.

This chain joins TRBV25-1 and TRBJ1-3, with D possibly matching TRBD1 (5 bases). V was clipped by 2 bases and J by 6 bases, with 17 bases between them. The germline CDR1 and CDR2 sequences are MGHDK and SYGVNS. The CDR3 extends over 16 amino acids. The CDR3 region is CASSENPGRGANTIYF. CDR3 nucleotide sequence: TGTGCCAGCAGTGAAAACCCAGGGCGCGGCGCAAACACCATATATTTT.

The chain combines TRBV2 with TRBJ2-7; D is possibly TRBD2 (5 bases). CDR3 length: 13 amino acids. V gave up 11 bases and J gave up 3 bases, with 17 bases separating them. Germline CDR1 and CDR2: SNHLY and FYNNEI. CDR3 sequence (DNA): TGTGCCTCCTGGACTGTCGGTTACTACGAGCAGTACTTC. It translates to CASWTVGYYEQYF.

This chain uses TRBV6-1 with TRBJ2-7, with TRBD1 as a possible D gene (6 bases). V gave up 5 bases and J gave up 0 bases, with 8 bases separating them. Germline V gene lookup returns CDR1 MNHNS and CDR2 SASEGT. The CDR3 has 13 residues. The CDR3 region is CASSQDSSYEQYF. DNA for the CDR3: TGTGCCAGCAGTCAGGACAGCTCCTACGAGCAGTACTTC.

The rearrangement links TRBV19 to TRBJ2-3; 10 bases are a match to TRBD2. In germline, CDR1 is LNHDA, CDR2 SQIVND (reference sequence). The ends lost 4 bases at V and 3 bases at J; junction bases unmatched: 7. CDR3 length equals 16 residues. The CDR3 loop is CASSTLAGEGTDTQYF. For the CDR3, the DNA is TGTGCCAGTAGTACCCTAGCGGGAGAGGGTACAGATACGCAGTATTTT.

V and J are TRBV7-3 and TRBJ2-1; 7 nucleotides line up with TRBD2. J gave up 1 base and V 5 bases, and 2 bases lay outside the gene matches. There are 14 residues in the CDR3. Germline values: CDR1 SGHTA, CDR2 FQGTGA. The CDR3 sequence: CASSLGGSYNEQFF. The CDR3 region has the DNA TGTGCCAGCAGCCTGGGAGGGTCCTACAATGAGCAGTTCTTC.

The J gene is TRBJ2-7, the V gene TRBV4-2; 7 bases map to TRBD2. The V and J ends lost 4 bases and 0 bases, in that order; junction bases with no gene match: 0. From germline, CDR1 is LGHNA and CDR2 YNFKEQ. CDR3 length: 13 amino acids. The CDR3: CASSRDYSYEQYF. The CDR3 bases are TGTGCCAGCAGCCGGGACTACTCCTACGAGCAGTACTTC.

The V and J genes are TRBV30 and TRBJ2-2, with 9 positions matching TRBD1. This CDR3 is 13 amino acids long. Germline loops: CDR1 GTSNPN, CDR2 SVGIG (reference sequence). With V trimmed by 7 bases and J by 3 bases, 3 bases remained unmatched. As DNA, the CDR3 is TGTGCCTCAACAGGGGGCTACACCGGGGAGCTGTTTTTT. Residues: CASTGGYTGELFF.

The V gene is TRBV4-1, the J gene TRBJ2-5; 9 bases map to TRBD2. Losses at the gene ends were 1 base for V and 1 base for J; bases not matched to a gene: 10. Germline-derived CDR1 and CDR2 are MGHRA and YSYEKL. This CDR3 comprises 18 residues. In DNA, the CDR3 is TGCGCCAGCAGCCAAGGGAGAGGCCTAGCGGGACCCCAAGAGACCCAGTACTTC. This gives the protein CASSQGRGLAGPQETQYF.

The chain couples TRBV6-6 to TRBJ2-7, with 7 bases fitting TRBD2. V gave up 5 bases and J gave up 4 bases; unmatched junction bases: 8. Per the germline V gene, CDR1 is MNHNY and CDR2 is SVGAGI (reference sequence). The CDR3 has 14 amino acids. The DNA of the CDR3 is TGTGCCAGCAGTCGGGCAGGGAGGGATTACGAGCAGTACTTC. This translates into CASSRAGRDYEQYF.

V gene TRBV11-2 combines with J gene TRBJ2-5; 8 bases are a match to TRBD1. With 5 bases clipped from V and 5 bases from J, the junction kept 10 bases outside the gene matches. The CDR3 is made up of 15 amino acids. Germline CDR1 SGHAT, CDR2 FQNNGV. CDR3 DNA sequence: TGTGCCAGCAGCACTTCCAGGGGGCGAGAGGAGACCCAGTACTTC. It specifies CASSTSRGREETQYF. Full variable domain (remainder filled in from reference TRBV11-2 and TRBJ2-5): EAGVAQSPRYKIIEKRQSVAFWCNPISGHATLYWYQQILGQGPKLLIQFQNNGVVDDSQLPKDRFSAERLKGVDSTLKIQPAKLEDSAVYLCASSTSRGREETQYFGPGTRLLVL.

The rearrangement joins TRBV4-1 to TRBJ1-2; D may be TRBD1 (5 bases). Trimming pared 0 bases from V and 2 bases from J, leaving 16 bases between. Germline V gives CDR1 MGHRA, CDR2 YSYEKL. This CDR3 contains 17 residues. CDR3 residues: CASSQEPWGLQNYGYTF. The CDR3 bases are TGCGCCAGCAGCCAAGAACCTTGGGGCCTACAAAACTATGGCTACACCTTC.

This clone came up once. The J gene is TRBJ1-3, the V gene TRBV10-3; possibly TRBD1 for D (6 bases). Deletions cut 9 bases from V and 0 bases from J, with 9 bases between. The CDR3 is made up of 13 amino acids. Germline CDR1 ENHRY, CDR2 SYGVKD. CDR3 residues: CAIGQSSGNTIYF. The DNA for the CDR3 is TGTGCCATAGGACAGAGCTCTGGAAACACCATATATTTT.

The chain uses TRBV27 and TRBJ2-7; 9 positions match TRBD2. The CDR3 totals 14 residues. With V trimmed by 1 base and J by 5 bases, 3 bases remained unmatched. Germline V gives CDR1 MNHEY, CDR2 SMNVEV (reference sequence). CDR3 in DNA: TGTGCCAGCAGTTTATGGGTAGCGGGAGACGAGCAGTACTTC. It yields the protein CASSLWVAGDEQYF.

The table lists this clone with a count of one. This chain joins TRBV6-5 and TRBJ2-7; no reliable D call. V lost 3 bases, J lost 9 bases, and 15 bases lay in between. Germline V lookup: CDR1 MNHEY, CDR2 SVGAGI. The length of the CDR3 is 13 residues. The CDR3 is CASSYSTYSGQYF. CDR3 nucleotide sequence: TGTGCCAGCAGTTATTCGACCTACTCAGGGCAGTACTTC.

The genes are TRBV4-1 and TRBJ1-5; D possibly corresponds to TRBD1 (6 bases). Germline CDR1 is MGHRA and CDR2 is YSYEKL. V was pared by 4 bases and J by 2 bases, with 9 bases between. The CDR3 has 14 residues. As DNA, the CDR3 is TGCGCCAGCAGCCTTCGACAGGGCAATCAGCCCCAGCATTTT. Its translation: CASSLRQGNQPQHF.

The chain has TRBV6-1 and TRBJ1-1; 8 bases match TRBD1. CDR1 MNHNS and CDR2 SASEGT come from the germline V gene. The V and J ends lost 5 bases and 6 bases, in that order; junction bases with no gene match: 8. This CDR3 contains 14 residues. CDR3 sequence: CASSTRDRLAEAFF. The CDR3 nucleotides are TGTGCCAGCAGTACTCGGGACAGGCTGGCTGAAGCTTTCTTT.

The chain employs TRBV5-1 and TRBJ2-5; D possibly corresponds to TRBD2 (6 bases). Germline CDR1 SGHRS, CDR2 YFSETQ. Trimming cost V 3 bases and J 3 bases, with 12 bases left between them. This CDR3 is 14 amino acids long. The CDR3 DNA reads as TGCGCCAGCAGCTCGCGGGGAGCGGAAGAGACCCAGTACTTC. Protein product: CASSSRGAEETQYF.

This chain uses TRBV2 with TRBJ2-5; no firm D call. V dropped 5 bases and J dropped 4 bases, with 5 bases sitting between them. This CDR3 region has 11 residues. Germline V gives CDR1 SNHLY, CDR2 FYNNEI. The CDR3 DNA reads TGTGCCAGCAGTATATTAGAGACCCAGTACTTC. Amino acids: CASSILETQYF.

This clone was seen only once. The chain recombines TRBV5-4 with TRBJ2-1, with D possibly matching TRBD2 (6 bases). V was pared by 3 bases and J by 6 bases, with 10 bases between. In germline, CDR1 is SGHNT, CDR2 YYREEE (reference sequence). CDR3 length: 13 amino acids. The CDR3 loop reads CASSSGLVNEQFF. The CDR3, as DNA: TGTGCCAGCAGCTCGGGACTTGTCAATGAGCAGTTCTTC.

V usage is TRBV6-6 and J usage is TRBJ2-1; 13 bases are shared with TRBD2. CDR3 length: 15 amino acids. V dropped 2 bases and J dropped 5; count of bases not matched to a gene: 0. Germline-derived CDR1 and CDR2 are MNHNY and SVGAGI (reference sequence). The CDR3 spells CASSYGLAGDNEQFF. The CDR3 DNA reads TGTGCCAGCAGTTACGGACTAGCGGGGGACAATGAGCAGTTCTTC.